This note documents a single TCR beta chain sequence. Its antigen is still unknown. The assay was immunoSEQ multiplex PCR, and TCRdb's table has in-frame clones only and misses some. Of about 73,000 clones listed, 85% to 95% are singletons. This CDR3 contains 15 residues. The V gene's germline CDR1 is SEHNR and CDR2 FQNEAQ (reference sequence). The junction had 7 bases not matched to a gene; V was cut back by 5 bases and J by 3 bases. The source of the sample is a study of human versus mouse CDR3 diversity and MHC coevolution. Study outcomes and limitations: Some 1.6 million TCR beta clonotypes were estimated for humans, the largest repertoire. Compared with mice, human CDR3s carried more deletions and insertions on average.

This TCR came from a person aged 25 to 75 in good health. The gene calls are TRBV7-9 and TRBJ2-1; 7 bases are shared with TRBD1. The sample was naive CD4+ T cells from blood. This sample's subset: CD45RO-negative CD62L-positive naive CD4 T cells. The CDR3, as DNA: TGTGCCAGCAGCCCATCGGGACAGAACTACAATGAGCAGTTCTTC. Its protein is CASSPSGQNYNEQFF.